Following are 5 T cell receptor beta chains from one sample sequenced in a study of chemoradiotherapy in HPV16-positive cancers. Sequencing was performed with immunoSEQ multiplex PCR; in TCRdb, only in-frame clones are kept and a portion is missing. Among over a thousand clones listed, about 83% were seen once. The starting material was tumor tissue, obtained from a patient who underwent chemoradiotherapy. Source of these receptors: a human donor with HPV-associated anogenital cancer.

The chain couples TRBV7-2 to TRBJ2-2; TRBD2 agrees at 12 bases. The CDR3 is 19 residues long. The germline CDR1 and CDR2 sequences are SGHTA and FQGNSA. Unmatched junction bases numbered 12, after V lost 0 bases and J lost 7 bases. The CDR3 reads CASSLARLAGGRDRGELFF. The CDR3 coding sequence is TGTGCCAGCAGCTTAGCTCGGCTAGCGGGGGGGCGGGATCGCGGGGAGCTGTTTTTT.

This clone was counted between two and nine times. This sequence joins TRBV28 and TRBJ1-1, with D perhaps TRBD1 (6 bases). Trimming shortened V by 6 bases and J by 5 bases, and 16 bases separated the two germline ends. Per germline, CDR1 MDHEN and CDR2 SYDVKM. This CDR3 is built from 14 residues. CDR3 nucleotides: TGTGCCAGCAGCCCTGGCCAGGGGATAACTGAAGCTTTCTTT. Protein sequence: CASSPGQGITEAFF.

The chain carries TRBV9 and TRBJ1-1; no definite D call. Trimming pared 0 bases from V and 0 bases from J, leaving 15 bases between. Germline values: CDR1 SGDLS, CDR2 YYNGEE. The CDR3 length is 17 residues. The CDR3 protein is CASSVGPKSGMNTEAFF. DNA for the CDR3: TGTGCCAGCAGCGTAGGTCCCAAGTCCGGGATGAACACTGAAGCTTTCTTT.

The genes are TRBV19 and TRBJ2-7; 10 nucleotides line up with TRBD1. Unmatched junction bases numbered 10, after V lost 5 bases and J lost 3 bases. The CDR3 has 16 amino acids. Germline V gene data show CDR1 as LNHDA and CDR2 as SQIVND (reference sequence). The CDR3 loop reads CASSSGRDRGNYEQYF. CDR3 bases: TGTGCCAGTAGTTCTGGCAGGGACAGGGGCAACTACGAGCAGTACTTC.

V usage is TRBV5-1 and J usage is TRBJ2-7; 7 nucleotides match TRBD1. Germline trimming cut 5 bases from V and 8 bases from J; bases unmatched to any gene: 13. The CDR3 runs to 14 residues. Per germline, CDR1 SGHRS and CDR2 YFSETQ. The CDR3 bases are TGCGCCAGCAGTTCCGGGACAGCGTCTACGAAGCAGTACTTC. Its translation is CASSSGTASTKQYF.